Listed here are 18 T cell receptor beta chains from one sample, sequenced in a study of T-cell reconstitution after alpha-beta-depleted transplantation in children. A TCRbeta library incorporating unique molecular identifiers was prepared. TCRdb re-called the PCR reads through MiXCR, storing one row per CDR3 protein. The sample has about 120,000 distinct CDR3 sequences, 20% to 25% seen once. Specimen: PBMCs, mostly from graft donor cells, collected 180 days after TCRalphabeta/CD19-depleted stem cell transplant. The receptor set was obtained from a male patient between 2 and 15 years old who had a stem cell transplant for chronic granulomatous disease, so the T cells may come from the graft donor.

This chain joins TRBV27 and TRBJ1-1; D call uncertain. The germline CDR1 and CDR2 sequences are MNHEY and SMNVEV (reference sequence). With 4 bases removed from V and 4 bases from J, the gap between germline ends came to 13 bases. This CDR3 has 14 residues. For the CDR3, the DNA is TGTGCCAGCAGTTCCGGGCCTATGGGCACTGAAGCTTTCTTT. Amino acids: CASSSGPMGTEAFF.

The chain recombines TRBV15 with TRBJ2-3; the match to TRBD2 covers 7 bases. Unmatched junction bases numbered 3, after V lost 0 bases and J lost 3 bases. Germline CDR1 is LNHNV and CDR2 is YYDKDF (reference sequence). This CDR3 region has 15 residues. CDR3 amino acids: CATSRDAGATDTQYF. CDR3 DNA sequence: TGTGCCACCAGCAGAGATGCGGGAGCAACAGATACGCAGTATTTT.

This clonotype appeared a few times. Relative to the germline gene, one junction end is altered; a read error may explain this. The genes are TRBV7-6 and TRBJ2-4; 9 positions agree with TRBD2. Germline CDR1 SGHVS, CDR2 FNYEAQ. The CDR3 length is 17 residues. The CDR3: CASSLAERGVAKNSQYF. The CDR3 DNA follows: TGTGCCAGCAGCTTAGCGGAGCGGGGGGTGGCCAAAAACAGTCAGTACTTC. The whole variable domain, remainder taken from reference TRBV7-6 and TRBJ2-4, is GAGVSQSPRYKVTKRGQDVALRCDPISGHVSLYWYRQALGQGPEFLTYFNYEAQQDKSGLPNDRFSAERPEGSISTLTIQRTEQRDSAMYRCASSLAERGVAKNSQYFGAGTRLSVL.

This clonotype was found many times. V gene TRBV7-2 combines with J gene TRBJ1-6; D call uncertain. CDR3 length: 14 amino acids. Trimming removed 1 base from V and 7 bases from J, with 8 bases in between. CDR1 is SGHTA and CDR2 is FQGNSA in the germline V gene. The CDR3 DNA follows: TGTGCCAGCAGCTTAGAGGGCGAAAATTCACCCCTCCACTTT. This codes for CASSLEGENSPLHF.

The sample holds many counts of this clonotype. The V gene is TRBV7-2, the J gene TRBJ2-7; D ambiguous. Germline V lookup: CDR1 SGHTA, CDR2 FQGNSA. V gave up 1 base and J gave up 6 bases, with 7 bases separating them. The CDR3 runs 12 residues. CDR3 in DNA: TGTGCCAGCAGCTTAGAAGGGCCCGAGCAGTACTTC. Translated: CASSLEGPEQYF.

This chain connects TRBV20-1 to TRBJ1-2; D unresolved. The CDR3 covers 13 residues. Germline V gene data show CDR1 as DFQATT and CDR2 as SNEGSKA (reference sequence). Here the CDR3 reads CILNTPSNYGYTF. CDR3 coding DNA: TGCATACTTAACACGCCTTCTAACTATGGCTACACCTTC.

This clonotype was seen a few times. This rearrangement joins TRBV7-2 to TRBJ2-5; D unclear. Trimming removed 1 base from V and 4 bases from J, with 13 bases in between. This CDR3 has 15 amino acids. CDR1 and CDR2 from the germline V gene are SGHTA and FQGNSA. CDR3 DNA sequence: TGTGCCAGCAGCTTAGTGCTCCCCTCCCCAGAGACCCAGTACTTC. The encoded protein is CASSLVLPSPETQYF.

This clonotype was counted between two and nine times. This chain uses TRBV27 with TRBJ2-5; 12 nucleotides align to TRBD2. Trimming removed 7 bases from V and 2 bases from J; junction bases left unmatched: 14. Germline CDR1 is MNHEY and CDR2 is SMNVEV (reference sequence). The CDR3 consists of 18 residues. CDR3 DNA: TGTGCCAGCATCCTATGGACTAGCGGGACGCTCATACAAGAGACCCAGTACTTC. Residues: CASILWTSGTLIQETQYF.

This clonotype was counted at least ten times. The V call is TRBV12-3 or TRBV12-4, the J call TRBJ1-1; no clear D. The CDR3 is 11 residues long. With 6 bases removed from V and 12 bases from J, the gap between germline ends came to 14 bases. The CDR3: CASSIAEFSFF. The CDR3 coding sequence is TGTGCCAGCAGCATTGCGGAATTCTCTTTCTTT.

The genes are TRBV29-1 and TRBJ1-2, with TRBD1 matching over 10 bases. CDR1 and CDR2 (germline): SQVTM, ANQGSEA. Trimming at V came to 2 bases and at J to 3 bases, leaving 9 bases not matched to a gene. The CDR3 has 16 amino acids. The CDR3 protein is CSVEITTGGVYYGYTF. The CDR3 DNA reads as TGCAGCGTTGAAATTACGACAGGGGGCGTTTACTATGGCTACACCTTC.

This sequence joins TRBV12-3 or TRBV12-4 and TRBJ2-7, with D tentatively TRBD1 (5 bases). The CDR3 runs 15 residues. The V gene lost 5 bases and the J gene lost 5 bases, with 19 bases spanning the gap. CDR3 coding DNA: TGTGCCAGCAGTCCAAGAGATTCAGGGATTAACGAGCAGTACTTC. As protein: CASSPRDSGINEQYF.

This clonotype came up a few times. The CDR3 spells CASSLVGSYYNEQFF. Here the CDR3 DNA reads TGTGCCAGCAGTTTAGTGGGGAGTTACTACAATGAGCAGTTCTTC. This chain uses TRBV12-3 or TRBV12-4 with TRBJ2-1; maybe TRBD2 (5 bases). V dropped 1 base and J dropped 3 bases, with 10 bases sitting between them. The CDR3 sequence is 15 residues long.

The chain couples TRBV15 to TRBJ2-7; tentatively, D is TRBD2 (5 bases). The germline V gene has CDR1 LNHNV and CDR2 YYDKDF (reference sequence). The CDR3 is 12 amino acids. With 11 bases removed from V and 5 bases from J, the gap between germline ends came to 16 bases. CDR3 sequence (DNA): TGTGCCCCTAAGCGGCTTCACAACGAGCAGTACTTC. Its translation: CAPKRLHNEQYF.

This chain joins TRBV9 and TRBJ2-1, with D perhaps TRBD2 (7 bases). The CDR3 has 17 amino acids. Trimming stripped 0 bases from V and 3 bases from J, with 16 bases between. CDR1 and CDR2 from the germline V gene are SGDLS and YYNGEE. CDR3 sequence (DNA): TGTGCCAGCAGCGTAGAATTGAGGGGGGGCAGCTACAATGAGCAGTTCTTC. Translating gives CASSVELRGGSYNEQFF.

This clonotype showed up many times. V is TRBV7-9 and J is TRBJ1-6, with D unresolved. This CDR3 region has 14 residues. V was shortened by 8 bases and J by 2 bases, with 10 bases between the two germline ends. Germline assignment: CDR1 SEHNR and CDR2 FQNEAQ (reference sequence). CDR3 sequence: CASVAGAYNSPLHF. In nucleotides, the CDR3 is TGTGCCAGCGTTGCAGGAGCCTATAATTCACCCCTCCACTTT.

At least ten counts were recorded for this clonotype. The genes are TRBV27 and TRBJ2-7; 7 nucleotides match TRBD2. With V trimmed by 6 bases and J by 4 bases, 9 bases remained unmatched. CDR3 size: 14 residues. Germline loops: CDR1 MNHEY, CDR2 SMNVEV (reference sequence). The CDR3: CASSSGGSGYEQYF. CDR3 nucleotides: TGTGCCAGCAGCTCGGGGGGTTCGGGTTACGAGCAGTACTTC.

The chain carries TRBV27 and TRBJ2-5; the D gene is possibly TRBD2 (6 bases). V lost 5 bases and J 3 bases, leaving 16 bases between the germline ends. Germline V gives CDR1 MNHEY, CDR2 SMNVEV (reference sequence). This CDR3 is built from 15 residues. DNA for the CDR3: TGTGCCAGCAGTCGACGGACTATGGTGGAAGAGACCCAGTACTTC. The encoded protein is CASSRRTMVEETQYF.

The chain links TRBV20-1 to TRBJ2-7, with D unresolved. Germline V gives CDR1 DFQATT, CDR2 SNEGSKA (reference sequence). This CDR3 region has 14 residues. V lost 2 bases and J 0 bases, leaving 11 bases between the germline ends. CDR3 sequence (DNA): TGCAGTGCTAGAAAAGGGCGGAACTCCTACGAGCAGTACTTC. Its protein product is CSARKGRNSYEQYF.